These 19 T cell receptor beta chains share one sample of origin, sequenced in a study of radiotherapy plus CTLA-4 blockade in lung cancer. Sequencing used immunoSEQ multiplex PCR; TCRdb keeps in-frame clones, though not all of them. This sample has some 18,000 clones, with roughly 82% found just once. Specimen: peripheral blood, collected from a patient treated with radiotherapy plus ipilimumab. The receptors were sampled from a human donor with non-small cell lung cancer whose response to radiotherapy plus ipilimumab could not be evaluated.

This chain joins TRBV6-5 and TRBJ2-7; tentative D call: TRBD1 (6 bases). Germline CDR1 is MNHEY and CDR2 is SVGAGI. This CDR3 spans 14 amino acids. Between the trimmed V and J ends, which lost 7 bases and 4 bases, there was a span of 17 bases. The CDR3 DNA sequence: TGTGCCAGCAACCCTGGACAGCCCCCGTACGAGCAGTACTTC. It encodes CASNPGQPPYEQYF.

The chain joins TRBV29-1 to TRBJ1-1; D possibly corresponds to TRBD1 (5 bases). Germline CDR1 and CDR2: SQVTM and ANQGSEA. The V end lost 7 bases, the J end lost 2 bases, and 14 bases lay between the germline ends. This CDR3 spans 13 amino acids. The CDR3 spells CSAVGQANTEAFF. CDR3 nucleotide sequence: TGCAGCGCCGTGGGGCAGGCTAACACTGAAGCTTTCTTT.

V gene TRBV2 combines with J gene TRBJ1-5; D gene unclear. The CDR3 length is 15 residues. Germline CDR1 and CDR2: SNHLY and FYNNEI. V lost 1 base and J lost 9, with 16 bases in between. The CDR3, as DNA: TGTGCCAGCAGTGAAGTCGGGAACTCGAGTCCGCCCCAGCATTTT. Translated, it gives CASSEVGNSSPPQHF.

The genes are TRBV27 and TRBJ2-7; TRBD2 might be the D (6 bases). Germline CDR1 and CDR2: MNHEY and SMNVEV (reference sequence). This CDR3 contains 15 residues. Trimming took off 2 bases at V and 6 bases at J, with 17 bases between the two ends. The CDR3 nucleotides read TGTGCCAGCAGTTTAATAGCGGCCGGGACGGGCGAGCAGTACTTC. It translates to CASSLIAAGTGEQYF.

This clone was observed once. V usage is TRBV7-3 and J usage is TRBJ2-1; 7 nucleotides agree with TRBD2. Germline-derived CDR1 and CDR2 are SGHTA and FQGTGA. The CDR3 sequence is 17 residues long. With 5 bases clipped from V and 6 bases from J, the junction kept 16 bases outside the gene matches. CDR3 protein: CASSRPNLAGVGNEQFF. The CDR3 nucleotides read TGTGCCAGCAGCCGACCTAATCTGGCGGGAGTCGGCAATGAGCAGTTCTTC.

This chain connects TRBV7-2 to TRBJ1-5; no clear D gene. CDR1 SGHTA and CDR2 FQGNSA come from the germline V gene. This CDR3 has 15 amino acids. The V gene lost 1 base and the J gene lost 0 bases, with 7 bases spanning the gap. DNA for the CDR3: TGTGCCAGCAGCTTAGTGGGCTATAGCAATCAGCCCCAGCATTTT. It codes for CASSLVGYSNQPQHF. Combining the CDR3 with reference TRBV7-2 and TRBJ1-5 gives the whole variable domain GAGVSQSPSNKVTEKGKDVELRCDPISGHTALYWYRQSLGQGLEFLIYFQGNSAPDKSGLPSDRFSAERTGGSVSTLTIQRTQQEDSAVYLCASSLVGYSNQPQHFGDGTRLSIL.

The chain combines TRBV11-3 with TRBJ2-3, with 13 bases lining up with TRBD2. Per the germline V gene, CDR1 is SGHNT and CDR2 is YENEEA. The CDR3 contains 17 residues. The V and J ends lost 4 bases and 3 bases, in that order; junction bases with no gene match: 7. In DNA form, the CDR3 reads TGTGCCAGCAGCTCCCGTGGGACTAGCGGGGTGACAGATACGCAGTATTTT. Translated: CASSSRGTSGVTDTQYF.

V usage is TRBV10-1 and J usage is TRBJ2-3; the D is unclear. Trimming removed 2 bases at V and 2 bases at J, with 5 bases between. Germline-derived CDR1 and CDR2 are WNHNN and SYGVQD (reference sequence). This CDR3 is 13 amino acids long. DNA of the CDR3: TGCGCCAGCAGTGAGCCTTACACAGATACGCAGTATTTT. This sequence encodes CASSEPYTDTQYF.

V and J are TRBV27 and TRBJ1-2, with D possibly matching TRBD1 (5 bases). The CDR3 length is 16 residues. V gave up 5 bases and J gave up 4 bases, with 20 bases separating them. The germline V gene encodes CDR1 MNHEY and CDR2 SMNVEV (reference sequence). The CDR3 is CASSRYLGGGFYGYTF. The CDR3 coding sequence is TGTGCCAGCAGTCGGTATCTGGGGGGTGGATTCTATGGCTACACCTTC.

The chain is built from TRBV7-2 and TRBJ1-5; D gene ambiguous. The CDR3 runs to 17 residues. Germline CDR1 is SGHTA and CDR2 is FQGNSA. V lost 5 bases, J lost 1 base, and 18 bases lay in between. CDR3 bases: TGTGCCAGCAGCCCTTCGCTCGGGGTTTCGAGCAATCAGCCCCAGCATTTT. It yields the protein CASSPSLGVSSNQPQHF.

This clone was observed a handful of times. The chain's CDR3 is CASSCPGQGDTEAFF. Here the CDR3 DNA reads TGTGCCAGCAGCTGTCCGGGACAGGGGGACACTGAAGCTTTCTTT. The J gene is TRBJ1-1, the V gene TRBV5-6, with 11 bases lining up with TRBD1. Trimming took 3 bases from V and 3 from J; bases not matched to a gene: 4. Germline V gene sequence: CDR1 SGHDT, CDR2 YYEEEE. The CDR3 length is 15 residues.

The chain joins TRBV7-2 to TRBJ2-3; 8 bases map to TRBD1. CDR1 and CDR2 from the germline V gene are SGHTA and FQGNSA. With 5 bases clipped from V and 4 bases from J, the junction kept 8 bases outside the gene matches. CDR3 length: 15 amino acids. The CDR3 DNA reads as TGTGCCAGCAGCGCCGGACAGGGACGGGCAGATACGCAGTATTTT. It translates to CASSAGQGRADTQYF.

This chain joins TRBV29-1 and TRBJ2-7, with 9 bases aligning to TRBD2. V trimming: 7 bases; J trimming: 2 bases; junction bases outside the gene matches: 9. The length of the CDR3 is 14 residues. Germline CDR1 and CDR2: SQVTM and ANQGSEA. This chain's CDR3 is CSALAGLFPYEQYF. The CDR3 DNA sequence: TGCAGCGCACTAGCGGGCTTATTCCCCTACGAGCAGTACTTC.

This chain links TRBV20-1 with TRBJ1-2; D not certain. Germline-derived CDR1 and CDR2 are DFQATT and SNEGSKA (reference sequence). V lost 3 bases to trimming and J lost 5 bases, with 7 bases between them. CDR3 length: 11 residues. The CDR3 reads CSARFSYGYTF. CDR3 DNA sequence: TGCAGTGCTAGGTTCTCGTATGGCTACACCTTC.

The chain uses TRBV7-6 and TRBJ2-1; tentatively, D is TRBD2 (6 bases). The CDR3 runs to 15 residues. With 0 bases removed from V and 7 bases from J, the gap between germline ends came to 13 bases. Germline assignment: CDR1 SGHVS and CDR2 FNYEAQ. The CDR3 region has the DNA TGTGCCAGCAGCTTAGCGGCGGGATACGGGAATGAGCAGTTCTTC. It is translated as CASSLAAGYGNEQFF.

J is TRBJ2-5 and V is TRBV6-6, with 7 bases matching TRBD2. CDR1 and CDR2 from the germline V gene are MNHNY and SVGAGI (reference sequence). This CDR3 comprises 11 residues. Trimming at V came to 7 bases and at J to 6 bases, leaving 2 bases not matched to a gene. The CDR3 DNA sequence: TGTGCCAGCACCGGGAGGAAGACCCAGTACTTC. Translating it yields CASTGRKTQYF.

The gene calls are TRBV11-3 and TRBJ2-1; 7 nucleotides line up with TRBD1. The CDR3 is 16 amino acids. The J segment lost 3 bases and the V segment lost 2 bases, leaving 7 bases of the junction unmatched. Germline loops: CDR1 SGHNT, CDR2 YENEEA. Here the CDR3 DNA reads TGTGCCAGCAGCTTAAATACAGGGGCGTTCTACAATGAGCAGTTCTTC. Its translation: CASSLNTGAFYNEQFF.

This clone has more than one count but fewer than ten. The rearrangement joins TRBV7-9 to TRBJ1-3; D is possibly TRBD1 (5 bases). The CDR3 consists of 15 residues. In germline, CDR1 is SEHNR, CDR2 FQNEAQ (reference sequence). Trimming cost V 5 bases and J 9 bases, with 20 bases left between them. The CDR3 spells CASSPLGREGGTIYF. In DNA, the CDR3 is TGTGCCAGCAGCCCCCTCGGCAGGGAGGGTGGCACCATATATTTT.

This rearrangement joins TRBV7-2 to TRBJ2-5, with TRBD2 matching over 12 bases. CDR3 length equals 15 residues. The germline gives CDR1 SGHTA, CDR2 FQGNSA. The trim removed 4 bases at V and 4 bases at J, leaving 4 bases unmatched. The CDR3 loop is CASSSLGLAGETQYF. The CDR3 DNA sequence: TGTGCCAGCAGCTCACTGGGACTAGCGGGAGAGACCCAGTACTTC.